Included here is one TCR beta chain sequence, with context. Its antigen is not known. The data are from a study of shared clonotypes between healthy human individuals. Study-level findings and limits: Some naive CD4 clonotypes, 5% to 5.5%, turned up in common across a handful of donors.

Sequencing used immunoSEQ multiplex PCR; TCRdb keeps in-frame clones, though not all of them. Among 2 million to 2.5 million clones listed, approximately 90% were seen once. Germline CDR1 MDHEN, CDR2 SYDVKM. CDR3 length: 13 residues. V gave up 4 bases and J gave up 6 bases; unmatched junction bases: 4. V is TRBV28 and J is TRBJ2-7; 9 positions match TRBD1. The sample was naive CD4+ T cells from PBMCs. Subset specified: CD45RA+ positively selected. The receptor was isolated from a man between 18 and 29 years old in good health. Some clones in this sample may be carry-over from other donors' samples. Written as DNA, the CDR3 is TGTGCCAGCAGTTCAGGACAGGGGTCCGAGCAGTACTTC. This codes for CASSSGQGSEQYF.